What follows are 3 T cell receptor beta chains derived from one specimen sequenced in a study of blood T cell repertoires in COVID-19. Clones were sequenced by immunoSEQ multiplex PCR, and TCRdb holds only the in-frame ones, with some missing. The table includes some 250,000 clones, around 86% detected once. The sequenced sample was peripheral blood. Receptor source: a young man who had recovered from COVID-19.

This chain links TRBV3-1 (or the pseudogene TRBV3-2) with TRBJ1-3, with D possibly being TRBD1 (5 bases). The CDR3 consists of 15 residues. In germline, CDR1 is LGHDT, CDR2 YNNKEL (reference sequence). Trimming removed 0 bases from V and 3 bases from J, with 9 bases in between. CDR3 sequence reads: CASSQDWGDGNTIYF. The CDR3 DNA reads as TGTGCCAGCAGCCAAGATTGGGGGGATGGAAACACCATATATTTT.

The J gene is TRBJ1-4, the V gene TRBV4-1, with D perhaps TRBD1 (6 bases). CDR3 size: 16 residues. The germline V and J ends were trimmed by 4 bases and 5 bases, with 17 bases remaining between them. Germline V gene data show CDR1 as MGHRA and CDR2 as YSYEKL. The CDR3 DNA reads TGCGCCAGCAGCCTGAGAGGACAGTCTGACAATGAAAAACTGTTTTTT. This encodes CASSLRGQSDNEKLFF.

CDR3 nucleotides: TGTGCCAGCCGCCGGGGGGCTAATGAAAAACTGTTTTTT. It codes for CASRRGANEKLFF. The V call is TRBV27, the J call TRBJ1-4; a possible D gene is TRBD1 (5 bases). The ends were cut back, 8 bases at V and 3 bases at J, with 10 bases in the middle. The germline gives CDR1 MNHEY, CDR2 SMNVEV (reference sequence). The CDR3 spans 13 residues.